Given below is one T cell receptor (beta chain) in context. What it binds is not known. A junction end diverges from the germline sequence, so it may reflect a read error. In TCRdb, the 5' RACE reads were re-called with MiXCR into one record per CDR3 protein. The sample yields 1.5 million to 2 million distinct CDR3 sequences, less than 35% seen once. CDR3 length: 17 amino acids. CDR1 and CDR2 (germline): SGHTA, FQGNSA. This entry comes from a study of identical twins. Study-level findings and limits: Beta out-of-frame sequences displayed a weaker excess of sharing between twins. Monozygotic twins shared more out-of-frame TCR alpha than recombination models predicted.

The sequenced material came from cord blood. This receptor was obtained from a newborn girl in good health. This chain connects TRBV7-2 to TRBJ1-2; D may be TRBD1 (6 bases). The CDR3 bases are TGTGCCAGCAGCTTAGGCGGCAGGGGCCCCTATGGGTATGGCTACTCCTTC. This gives the protein CASSLGGRGPYGYGYSF.